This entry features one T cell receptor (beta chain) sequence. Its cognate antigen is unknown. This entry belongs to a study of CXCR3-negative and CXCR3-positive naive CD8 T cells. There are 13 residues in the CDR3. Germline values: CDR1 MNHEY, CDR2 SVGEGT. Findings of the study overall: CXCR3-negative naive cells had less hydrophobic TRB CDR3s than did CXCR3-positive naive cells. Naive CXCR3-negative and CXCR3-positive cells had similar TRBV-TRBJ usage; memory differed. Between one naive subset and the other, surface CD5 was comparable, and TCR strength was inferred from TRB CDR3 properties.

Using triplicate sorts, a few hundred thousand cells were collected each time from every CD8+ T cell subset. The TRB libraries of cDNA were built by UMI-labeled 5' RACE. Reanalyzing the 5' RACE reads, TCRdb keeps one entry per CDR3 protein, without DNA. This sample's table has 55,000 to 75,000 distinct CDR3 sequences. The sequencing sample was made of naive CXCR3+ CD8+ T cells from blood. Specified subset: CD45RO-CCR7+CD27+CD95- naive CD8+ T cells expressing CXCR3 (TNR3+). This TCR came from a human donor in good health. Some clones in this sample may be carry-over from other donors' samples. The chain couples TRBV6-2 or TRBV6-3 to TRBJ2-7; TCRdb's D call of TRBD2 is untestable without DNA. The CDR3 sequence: CASSRRSWGEQYF.